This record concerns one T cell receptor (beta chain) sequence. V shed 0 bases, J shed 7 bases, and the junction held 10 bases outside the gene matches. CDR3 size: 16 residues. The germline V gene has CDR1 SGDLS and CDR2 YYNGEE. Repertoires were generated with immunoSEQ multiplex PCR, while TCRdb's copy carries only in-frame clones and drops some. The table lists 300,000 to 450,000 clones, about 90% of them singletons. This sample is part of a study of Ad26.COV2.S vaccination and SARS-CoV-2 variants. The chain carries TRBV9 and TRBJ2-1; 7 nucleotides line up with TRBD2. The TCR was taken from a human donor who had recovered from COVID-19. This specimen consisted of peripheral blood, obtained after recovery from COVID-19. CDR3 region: CASSVDRLAVNNEQFF. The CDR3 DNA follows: TGTGCCAGCAGCGTAGATCGGCTAGCGGTGAATAATGAGCAGTTCTTC.